These T cell receptor beta chains were read from a single sample in a study of CD8 T cells in Susac syndrome. TCRdb passed the immunoSEQ multiplex PCR reads through MiXCR, listing each CDR3 protein once. The sample has approximately 77,000 distinct CDR3 sequences; 93% are singletons. The sample was CD4+ T cells from PBMCs. Source of these receptors: a human donor with Susac syndrome. Each CDR3 is given with its conserved first and last residue. The D gene is left open where the match is weak. Size tells how often a clone was seen (once, few, many) or the class of an expanded clone, and some rows leave it out.

D,size,V,J,DNA,CDR3
TRBD1,-,TRBV7-2,TRBJ1-2,TGTGCCAGCAGCTTAGGACCAGGGGGCACCTATGGCTACACCTTC,CASSLGPGGTYGYTF
-,-,TRBV7-2,TRBJ1-1,TGTGCCAGCAGCTTATTCGGGCAGAACACTGAAGCTTTCTTT,CASSLFGQNTEAFF
-,-,TRBV5-1,TRBJ2-5,TGCGCCAGCAGCTTGGGCCCGGGTCAGACTCCGTACTTC,CASSLGPGQTPYF
-,once,TRBV5-6,TRBJ1-1,TGTGCCAGCAGCACGCAAGGGGTCGCAACTGAAGCTTTCTTT,CASSTQGVATEAFF
-,-,TRBV7-2,TRBJ1-5,TGTGCCAGCAGCTTAGCGCGGGACATGGGAGAGAGGGCCCAGCATTTT,CASSLARDMGERAQHF
-,-,TRBV20-1,TRBJ1-6,TGCAGTGCCTGGGCTGGGACCGGGGGTTCACCCCTCCACTTT,CSAWAGTGGSPLHF
TRBD1,-,TRBV7-2,TRBJ1-2,TGTGCCAGCAGCTCTAGGACAGGGTGGAATGGCTACACCTTC,CASSSRTGWNGYTF
TRBD1,-,TRBV6-5,TRBJ1-2,TGTGCCAGCAGTTCAACAGGGGAAGGCTACACCTTC,CASSSTGEGYTF
-,-,TRBV20-1,TRBJ2-7,TGCAGTGCTAGGGCGGCAGTGAACCGGGAGCAGTACTTC,CSARAAVNREQYF
TRBD2,-,TRBV7-2,TRBJ2-3,TGTGCCAGCAGCCTACGCGGGGGGGCCACAGATACGCAGTATTTT,CASSLRGGATDTQYF
TRBD2,-,TRBV7-3,TRBJ2-1,TGTGCCAGCAGCCAGACTAGCGGGAGAACGGGTGAGCAGTTCTTC,CASSQTSGRTGEQFF
-,-,TRBV20-1,TRBJ1-5,TGCAGTGCCAGACCCGTGGAGGGGGGTGGTTTGTTTGGCAATCAGCCCCAGCATTTT,CSARPVEGGGLFGNQPQHF
-,-,TRBV7-2,TRBJ1-5,TGTGCCAGCAGCTTAGAAAGCAATCAGCCCCAGCATTTT,CASSLESNQPQHF
-,once,TRBV7-9,TRBJ1-1,TGTGCCAGCAGCTTCGGACTCGAAGCTTTCTTT,CASSFGLEAFF
-,-,TRBV19,TRBJ2-5,TGTGCCAGTAGTATCCGGGGCGCTGGAGGACAAGAGACCCAGTACTTC,CASSIRGAGGQETQYF
-,-,TRBV24-1,TRBJ2-2,TGTGCCACCAGCGGGGGGACAGCGAACACCGGGGAGCTGTTTTTT,CATSGGTANTGELFF
TRBD1,-,TRBV7-2,TRBJ1-2,TGTGCCAGCAGTTACGACAGGGAAGCTAACTATGGCTACACCTTC,CASSYDREANYGYTF
TRBD1,-,TRBV20-1,TRBJ1-4,TGCAGTGCTAGGGGACAGGCGGCTAATGAAAAACTGTTTTTT,CSARGQAANEKLFF
TRBD2,-,TRBV6-5,TRBJ2-3,TGTGCCAGCAGAGCGGGGGGGCGGACAGATACGCAGTATTTT,CASRAGGRTDTQYF
-,-,TRBV2,TRBJ2-1,TGTGCCAGCGGCAAGGACAGTGGGATAATCAATGAGCAGTTCTTC,CASGKDSGIINEQFF
-,-,TRBV2,TRBJ1-6,TGTGCCAGCAGCAGTCAGGGGAGAGGTTCACCCCTCCACTTT,CASSSQGRGSPLHF
-,-,TRBV6-2/TRBV6-3,TRBJ2-7,TGTGCCAGCAGTTTCCGGGAGAACTACGAGCAGTACTTC,CASSFRENYEQYF
TRBD1,-,TRBV7-8,TRBJ2-7,TGTGCCAGCAGCTCCGGGACAGTCCGCTACGAGCAGTACTTC,CASSSGTVRYEQYF
-,once,TRBV29-1,TRBJ1-1,TGCAGCGTTGTGCAGAGCTCCACTGAAGCTTTCTTT,CSVVQSSTEAFF
-,-,TRBV21-1,TRBJ2-1,TGTGCCAGCAGCAAAGAAGGGGGGGATGAGCAGTTCTTC,CASSKEGGDEQFF
-,once,TRBV20-1,TRBJ2-3,TGCAGTGCTAGATCACCCGACAGCCAACCAGATACGCAGTATTTT,CSARSPDSQPDTQYF
TRBD1,-,TRBV2,TRBJ2-6,TGTGCCAGCAGGGACAGGCCCACTGGGGCCAACGTCCTGACTTTC,CASRDRPTGANVLTF
-,-,TRBV12-3/TRBV12-4,TRBJ2-5,TGTGCCAGCAGTCGGGACCCGGGCTTGCCCCAGTACTTC,CASSRDPGLPQYF
TRBD1,-,TRBV11-1,TRBJ1-2,TGTGCCAGCAGCCCGACCGGGACAGGAAAAAAGTATGGCTACACCTTC,CASSPTGTGKKYGYTF
TRBD1,-,TRBV12-5,TRBJ1-5,TGTGCTAGTGGTTTTCCCCCCGGGACAGGGGCTCAGCCCCAGCATTTT,CASGFPPGTGAQPQHF
-,-,TRBV14,TRBJ1-1,TGTGCCAGCAGCCAAGATGGGGTCTTGTCCCTCCGGGGGGTGAACACTGAAGCTTTCTTT,CASSQDGVLSLRGVNTEAFF
-,-,TRBV9,TRBJ2-3,TGTGCCAGCAGCGCCTTCACAGATACGCAGTATTTT,CASSAFTDTQYF
-,once,TRBV5-1,TRBJ2-7,TGCGCCAGCAGCCCGGGGACGTTCTACGAGCAGTACTTC,CASSPGTFYEQYF
-,-,TRBV20-1,TRBJ1-5,TGCAGTGCTTTTGGGGCGACAGCTAATCAGCCCCAGCATTTT,CSAFGATANQPQHF
-,-,TRBV18,TRBJ2-5,TGTGCCAGCTCACGCGGGATACAAGAGACCCAGTACTTC,CASSRGIQETQYF
-,-,TRBV9,TRBJ1-6,TGTGCCAGCAGCGTAGAGCACCCGGGACTAAATTCACCCCTCCACTTT,CASSVEHPGLNSPLHF
TRBD1,-,TRBV20-1,TRBJ1-5,TGCAGTGCTAGACAGGGGGGTCCCAATCAGCCCCAGCATTTT,CSARQGGPNQPQHF
-,-,TRBV5-1,TRBJ2-3,TGCGCCAGCAGCTCTTATACCAAGATGAGCGGAAAGAGCACAGATACGCAGTATTTT,CASSSYTKMSGKSTDTQYF
-,-,TRBV29-1,TRBJ2-3,TGCAGCGTAAATGGACGCCGAGGGCCAGATACGCAGTATTTT,CSVNGRRGPDTQYF
-,-,TRBV29-1,TRBJ1-1,TGCAGCGTTGAAGCCTTTGCGGGTTGGACTGAAGCTTTCTTT,CSVEAFAGWTEAFF
TRBD1,-,TRBV9,TRBJ2-2,TGTGCCAGCAGCCGGCAGGGGGACGGCACCGGGGAGCTGTTTTTT,CASSRQGDGTGELFF
-,-,TRBV14,TRBJ2-1,TGTGCCAGCAGCCAAGCGCAGGGACGGGGTTACAATGAGCAGTTCTTC,CASSQAQGRGYNEQFF
-,-,TRBV2,TRBJ2-4,TGTGCCAGCAGAAGGACTCTAGCCAAAAACATTCAGTACTTC,CASRRTLAKNIQYF
TRBD2,-,TRBV20-1,TRBJ2-7,TGCAGTGCAAGGGGACTAGCGGTTGTCGAGCAGTACTTC,CSARGLAVVEQYF
-,-,TRBV2,TRBJ1-5,TGTGCCAGCAGTGGCGGGACAACCAATCAGCCCCAGCATTTT,CASSGGTTNQPQHF
-,-,TRBV19,TRBJ2-3,TGTGCCAGTAGTGGACCTGCGGTAGATACGCAGTATTTT,CASSGPAVDTQYF
TRBD1,-,TRBV20-1,TRBJ2-7,TGCAGTGCAGGGCCGGGGACAGGGTTTTGGGAGCAGTACTTC,CSAGPGTGFWEQYF
TRBD1,-,TRBV6-1,TRBJ1-2,TGTGCCAGCAGCGAACAGGGGGCGCGGGGCTACACCTTC,CASSEQGARGYTF
TRBD2,-,TRBV5-1,TRBJ2-1,TGCGCCAGCAGCTTTAGGATAGCGGGGACCAATGAGCAGTTCTTC,CASSFRIAGTNEQFF
-,-,TRBV6-4,TRBJ2-3,TGTGCCAGCAGCACCGGGACGCGGACAGATACGCAGTATTTT,CASSTGTRTDTQYF
-,-,TRBV24-1,TRBJ2-3,TGTGCCACCAGTAGGGGACCTCCACGGACAGATACGCAGTATTTT,CATSRGPPRTDTQYF
TRBD2,-,TRBV4-3,TRBJ2-1,TGCGCCAGCAGCCAACCTAGCGGGAAGGACAATGAGCAGTTCTTC,CASSQPSGKDNEQFF
TRBD1,once,TRBV4-3,TRBJ2-6,TGCGCCAGCACCTCTGTGGGACAGGGTGGCGGGGCCAACGTCCTGACTTTC,CASTSVGQGGGANVLTF
TRBD2,-,TRBV7-2,TRBJ2-1,TGTGCCAGCAGCTTAGCGACTAGCGGGGGCTCCTACAATGAGCAGTTCTTC,CASSLATSGGSYNEQFF